The entry that follows covers one T cell receptor beta chain sequence. The sample comes from a study of technical replicates of blood from several donors. Some clones are missing from TCRdb's copy, which holds only in-frame ones; the method was immunoSEQ multiplex PCR. In the table there are tens of thousands of clones, around 95% of which are singletons. CDR3 length equals 14 residues. V lost 0 bases and J 8 bases, leaving 13 bases between the germline ends. Germline V lookup: CDR1 MNHEY, CDR2 SVGAGI. The sequenced material came from PBMCs. This TCR was sampled from a human donor in good health. Some clones in this sample may be carry-over from other donors' samples. V usage is TRBV6-5 and J usage is TRBJ1-2; no clear D gene. The CDR3 DNA reads TGTGCCAGCAGTTACTCGGAGGCGCTCGGAGGCTACACCTTC. Translating gives CASSYSEALGGYTF.